Each of the 20 T cell receptor beta chains below was sequenced from the same sample in a study of blood T cell repertoires in COVID-19. Assay used: immunoSEQ multiplex PCR; TCRdb lists only in-frame clones, some missing. The data contain around 230,000 clones, 70% to 85% of them seen just once; the ten biggest clones take up more than 8%. The sample was peripheral blood. The receptors were sampled from a woman over 75 with acute or convalescent COVID-19.

As for this clone: Distinct nucleotide sequences in the sample also encode this CDR3. As DNA, the CDR3 is TGCGCCAGCAGTGAGTCGGCCGCCTACGAGCAGTACTTC. It specifies CASSESAAYEQYF. The chain has TRBV10-2 and TRBJ2-7; D unresolved. The germline V gene encodes CDR1 WSHSY and CDR2 SAAADI. The CDR3 sequence is 13 residues long. V lost 0 bases and J lost 2, with 5 bases in between.

The chain employs TRBV7-8 and TRBJ2-2; D is perhaps TRBD2 (6 bases). V lost 6 bases to trimming and J lost 3 bases, with 14 bases between them. CDR1 SGHVS and CDR2 FQNEAQ come from the germline V gene. This CDR3 is built from 15 residues. CDR3 loop: CASRSSWGDTGELFF. The CDR3 DNA follows: TGTGCCAGCAGAAGCTCCTGGGGGGACACCGGGGAGCTGTTTTTT. The full variable domain, completed using reference TRBV7-8 and TRBJ2-2, is GAGVSQSPRYKVAKRGQDVALRCDPISGHVSLFWYQQALGQGPEFLTYFQNEAQLDKSGLPSDRFFAERPEGSVSTLKIQRTQQEDSAVYLCASRSSWGDTGELFFGEGSRLTVL.

The rearrangement joins TRBV11-2 to TRBJ1-2, with a possible D match to TRBD1 (5 bases). Germline V gene sequence: CDR1 SGHAT, CDR2 FQNNGV. The CDR3 runs to 13 residues. The germline V and J ends were trimmed by 4 bases and 5 bases, with 11 bases remaining between them. Here the CDR3 DNA reads TGTGCCAGCAGCTCGCCGGGGGGTTATGGCTACACCTTC. This gives the protein CASSSPGGYGYTF. Using reference TRBV11-2 and TRBJ1-2 for the parts outside the CDR3, the full variable domain is EAGVAQSPRYKIIEKRQSVAFWCNPISGHATLYWYQQILGQGPKLLIQFQNNGVVDDSQLPKDRFSAERLKGVDSTLKIQPAKLEDSAVYLCASSSPGGYGYTFGSGTRLTVV.

This clone appeared a few times. The gene calls are TRBV5-6 and TRBJ1-5; TRBD1 might be the D (6 bases). The CDR3 extends over 15 amino acids. V was pared by 1 base and J by 8 bases, with 16 bases between. Germline-derived CDR1 and CDR2 are SGHDT and YYEEEE. The CDR3 region has the DNA TGTGCCAGCAGCTTGATGCAGGGGAGCGTAAAGCCCCAGCATTTT. Protein product: CASSLMQGSVKPQHF.

This chain links TRBV10-3 with TRBJ2-3; D unresolved. This CDR3 has 14 amino acids. CDR1 ENHRY and CDR2 SYGVKD come from the germline V gene. V was clipped by 2 bases and J by 9 bases, with 15 bases between them. The CDR3 DNA sequence: TGTGCCATCAGTGAGGCCCCAGACTCCTCGACGCAGTATTTT. Its protein is CAISEAPDSSTQYF.

The DNA for the CDR3 is TGTGCCAGTAGCCGGGTTTATAGCAATCAGCCCCAGCATTTT. Encoded protein: CASSRVYSNQPQHF. The chain uses TRBV19 and TRBJ1-5; D is unclear. The CDR3 is made up of 14 amino acids. Germline V gene sequence: CDR1 LNHDA, CDR2 SQIVND (reference sequence). Trimming shortened V by 6 bases and J by 0 bases, and 9 bases separated the two germline ends. Full variable domain (rest looked up from reference TRBV19 and TRBJ1-5): DGGITQSPKYLFRKEGQNVTLSCEQNLNHDAMYWYRQDPGQGLRLIYYSQIVNDFQKGDIAEGYSVSREKKESFPLTVTSAQKNPTAFYLCASSRVYSNQPQHFGDGTRLSIL.

V usage is TRBV27 and J usage is TRBJ1-6; 7 nucleotides align to TRBD1. J gave up 2 bases and V 9 bases, and 1 base lay outside the gene matches. The germline V gene has CDR1 MNHEY and CDR2 SMNVEV (reference sequence). This CDR3 comprises 13 residues. Here the CDR3 DNA reads TGTGCCAGTACAGGGGCCTATAATTCACCCCTCCACTTT. Its protein is CASTGAYNSPLHF.

The chain joins TRBV7-2 to TRBJ1-5, with 9 bases fitting TRBD1. V lost 1 base to trimming and J lost 6 bases; unmatched junction nucleotides: 4. This CDR3 has 15 residues. Germline V gene lookup returns CDR1 SGHTA and CDR2 FQGNSA. The CDR3 spells CASSLEQGASQPQHF. Written as DNA, the CDR3 is TGTGCCAGCAGCTTAGAACAGGGGGCAAGTCAGCCCCAGCATTTT.

The genes are TRBV28 and TRBJ2-6, with TRBD1 matching 7 bases. Germline values: CDR1 MDHEN, CDR2 SYDVKM. J gave up 4 bases and V 3 bases, and 12 bases lay outside the gene matches. The CDR3 totals 18 residues. CDR3 coding DNA: TGTGCCAGCAGTTTGGGTGACACAAGGGGGCCAGGGGCCAACGTCCTGACTTTC. Encoded protein: CASSLGDTRGPGANVLTF.

This clone was counted once. The chain joins TRBV28 to TRBJ2-5, with D unresolved. This CDR3 has 11 amino acids. Germline lookup yields CDR1 MDHEN and CDR2 SYDVKM. With 5 bases removed from V and 7 bases from J, the gap between germline ends came to 8 bases. CDR3 nucleotide sequence: TGTGCCAGCAGTCGCTCAGGGACCCAGTACTTC. Its translation: CASSRSGTQYF.

The CDR3 nucleotides read TGTGCCAGCAGCCATGGTCTGCGGGGGGCTTCCTACAATGAGCAGTTCTTC. Translated, it gives CASSHGLRGASYNEQFF. The chain is built from TRBV3-1 (or the pseudogene TRBV3-2) and TRBJ2-1, with 8 bases identical to TRBD2. Germline V gene data show CDR1 as LGHDT and CDR2 as YNNKEL (reference sequence). V shed 3 bases, J shed 1 base, and the junction held 8 bases outside the gene matches. The CDR3 totals 17 residues.

This clone was recorded only once. The chain carries TRBV3-1 (or the pseudogene TRBV3-2) and TRBJ2-1; perhaps TRBD1 as D (6 bases). Trimming took 4 bases from V and 7 from J, leaving 8 bases between them. CDR1 and CDR2 (germline): LGHDT, YNNKEL (reference sequence). CDR3 size: 12 residues. The CDR3 DNA reads TGTGCCAGCAGCCGTACAGGGAATGAGCAGTTCTTC. It is translated as CASSRTGNEQFF.

The rearrangement links TRBV2 to TRBJ1-5; TRBD1 aligns across 8 bases. Germline CDR1 and CDR2: SNHLY and FYNNEI. Trimming at V came to 8 bases and at J to 1 base, leaving 7 bases not matched to a gene. The CDR3 loop spans 15 amino acids. The CDR3 loop reads CASRGQGLSNQPQHF. CDR3 sequence (DNA): TGTGCCAGCCGCGGACAGGGACTCAGCAATCAGCCCCAGCATTTT.

This chain uses TRBV6-5 with TRBJ1-2, with D possibly matching TRBD1 (6 bases). The V and J ends lost 5 bases and 6 bases respectively, with 13 bases between them. In germline, CDR1 is MNHEY, CDR2 SVGAGI. This CDR3 spans 13 amino acids. The CDR3 sequence: CASSTQGTNGYTF. CDR3 DNA: TGTGCCAGCAGTACACAGGGTACGAATGGCTACACCTTC.

This chain connects TRBV9 to TRBJ1-3; 7 bases agree with TRBD1. J lost 0 bases, V lost 6 bases, and 6 bases had no gene match. This CDR3 comprises 15 residues. Germline V CDR1 and CDR2: SGDLS, YYNGEE. The CDR3 here is CASTKGTVSGNTIYF. DNA for the CDR3: TGTGCCAGCACCAAAGGGACAGTCTCTGGAAACACCATATATTTT.

In this sample, this clone turned up a few times. This chain connects TRBV7-2 to TRBJ1-5; TRBD1 is a possible D gene (5 bases). The length of the CDR3 is 14 residues. V was cut by 4 bases and J by 5 bases, with 12 bases left in between. Germline V gene data show CDR1 as SGHTA and CDR2 as FQGNSA. The CDR3 DNA reads as TGTGCCAGCAGCTCCCGGGGGGGGGATCAGCCCCAGCATTTT. It specifies CASSSRGGDQPQHF.

The chain links TRBV6-5 to TRBJ2-1; TRBD1 matches at 9 bases. The CDR3 spans 16 residues. Germline-derived CDR1 and CDR2 are MNHEY and SVGAGI. Trimming took 0 bases from V and 6 from J; bases not matched to a gene: 6. The CDR3 reads CASSYSGTGLANEQFF. Here the CDR3 DNA reads TGTGCCAGCAGTTACTCTGGGACAGGGTTGGCCAATGAGCAGTTCTTC.

The chain has TRBV5-8 and TRBJ2-7; D is undetermined. This CDR3 contains 13 residues. CDR1 and CDR2 from the germline V gene are SGHTS and YDEGEE. V was shortened by 4 bases and J by 5 bases, with 13 bases between the two germline ends. The CDR3 reads CASSLVSVNEQYF. The CDR3, as DNA: TGTGCCAGCAGCCTTGTGAGTGTTAACGAGCAGTACTTC. Based on the CDR3 plus reference TRBV5-8 and TRBJ2-7, the full variable domain is EAGVTQSPTHLIKTRGQQATLRCSPISGHTSVYWYQQALGLGLQFLLWYDEGEERNRGNFPPRFSGRQFPNYSSELNVNALELEDSALYLCASSLVSVNEQYFGPGTRLTVT.

The V gene is TRBV15, the J gene TRBJ1-1, with D possibly matching TRBD1 (5 bases). Between the trimmed V and J ends, which lost 6 bases and 1 base, there was a span of 9 bases. Germline-derived CDR1 and CDR2 are LNHNV and YYDKDF (reference sequence). This CDR3 has 13 amino acids. The chain's CDR3 is CATRQVPNTEAFF. In DNA, the CDR3 is TGTGCCACCAGACAGGTCCCGAACACTGAAGCTTTCTTT.

The chain combines TRBV12-5 with TRBJ1-4; 7 bases line up with TRBD1. Losses at the gene ends were 4 bases for V and 4 bases for J; bases not matched to a gene: 6. This CDR3 is built from 15 residues. CDR1 and CDR2 from the germline V gene are LGHNT and FRNRAP. The CDR3 DNA sequence: TGTGCTAGTGGTTACCAGGCAGGGGGTAATGAAAAACTGTTTTTT. Its translation: CASGYQAGGNEKLFF.